Listed here is a single T cell receptor (beta chain). Antigen specificity is unknown. The sample providers were healthy Caucasian people from Russia, aged about 6 to 95. The data originate from a study of blood T cells in healthy people across ages. Findings and limits, study-wide: The long-lived group displayed more naive CD4+ cells, plus higher diversity, than the aged donors did.

For the second PCR, which ran for roughly 6 to 12 cycles, a sample-barcoded 5' primer and a J-beta primer mix were used. CDR3-containing paired-end reads numbering at least 2.5 million came from each sample. From the 5' RACE reads, TCRdb called clonotypes with MiXCR, one entry per CDR3 protein. The sample includes about 730,000 distinct CDR3 sequences, roughly 44% of them seen just once. The CDR3 runs 13 residues. The germline CDR1 and CDR2 sequences are DFQATT and SNEGSKA (reference sequence). V lost 7 bases to trimming and J lost 9 bases; unmatched junction nucleotides: 11. The sequenced material came from blood. The chain recombines TRBV20-1 with TRBJ2-1, with 8 nucleotides matching TRBD1. The source is a woman aged 55-70 years in good health. The CDR3 DNA follows: TGCAGTGTTAGTCGGCAGGGGGCAAGTGAGCAGTTCTTC. It codes for CSVSRQGASEQFF.